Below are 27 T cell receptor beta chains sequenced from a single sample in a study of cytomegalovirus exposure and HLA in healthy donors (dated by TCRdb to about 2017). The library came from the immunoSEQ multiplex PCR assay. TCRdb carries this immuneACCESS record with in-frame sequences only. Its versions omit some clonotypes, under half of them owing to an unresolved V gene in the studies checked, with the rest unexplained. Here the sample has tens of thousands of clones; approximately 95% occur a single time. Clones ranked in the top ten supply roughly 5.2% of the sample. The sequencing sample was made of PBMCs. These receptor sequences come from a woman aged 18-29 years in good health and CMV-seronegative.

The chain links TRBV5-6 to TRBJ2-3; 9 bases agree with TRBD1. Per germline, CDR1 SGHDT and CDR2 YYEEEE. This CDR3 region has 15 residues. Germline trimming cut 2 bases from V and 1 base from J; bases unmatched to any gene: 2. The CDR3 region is CASSFRTGGTDTQYF. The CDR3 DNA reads TGTGCCAGCAGCTTTAGGACAGGGGGCACAGATACGCAGTATTTT.

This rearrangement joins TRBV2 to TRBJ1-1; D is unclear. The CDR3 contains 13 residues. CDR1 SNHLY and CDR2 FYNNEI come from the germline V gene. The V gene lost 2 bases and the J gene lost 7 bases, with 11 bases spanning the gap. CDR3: CASSEILRGEAFF. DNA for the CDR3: TGTGCCAGCAGTGAAATACTACGGGGTGAAGCTTTCTTT.

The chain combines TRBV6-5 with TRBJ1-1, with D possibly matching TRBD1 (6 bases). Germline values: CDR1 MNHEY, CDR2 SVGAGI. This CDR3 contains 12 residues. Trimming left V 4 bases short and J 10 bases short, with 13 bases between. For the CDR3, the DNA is TGTGCCAGCAGTTCCCCGACAGGAGCAGCTTTCTTT. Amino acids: CASSSPTGAAFF.

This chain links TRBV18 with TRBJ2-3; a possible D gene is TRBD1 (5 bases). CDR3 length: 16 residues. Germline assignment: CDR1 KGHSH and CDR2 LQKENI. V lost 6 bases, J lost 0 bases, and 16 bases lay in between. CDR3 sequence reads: CASSLDRRASTDTQYF. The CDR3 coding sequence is TGTGCCAGCTCCCTCGACAGAAGAGCTAGCACAGATACGCAGTATTTT.

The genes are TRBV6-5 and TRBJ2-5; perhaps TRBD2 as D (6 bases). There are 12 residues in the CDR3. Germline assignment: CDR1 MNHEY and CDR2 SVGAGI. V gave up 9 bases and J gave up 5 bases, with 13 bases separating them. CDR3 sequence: CASGGAGETQYF. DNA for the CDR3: TGTGCCAGTGGAGGGGCTGGGGAGACCCAGTACTTC.

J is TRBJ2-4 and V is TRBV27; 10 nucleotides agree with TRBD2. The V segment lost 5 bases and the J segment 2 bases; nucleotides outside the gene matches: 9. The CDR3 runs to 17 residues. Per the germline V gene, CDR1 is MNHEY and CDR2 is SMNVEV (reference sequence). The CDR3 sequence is CASSLLQREGPKNIQYF. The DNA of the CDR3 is TGTGCCAGCAGTCTTCTCCAGCGGGAGGGCCCCAAAAACATTCAGTACTTC.

The CDR3 bases are TGTGCCAGCAGCCGAGGTGAATCCCGTTATAATTCACCCCTCCACTTT. Protein: CASSRGESRYNSPLHF. The chain employs TRBV14 and TRBJ1-6, with unresolved D. Germline loops: CDR1 SGHDN, CDR2 FVKESK. Deletions cut 4 bases from V and 4 bases from J, with 14 bases between. This CDR3 region has 16 residues.

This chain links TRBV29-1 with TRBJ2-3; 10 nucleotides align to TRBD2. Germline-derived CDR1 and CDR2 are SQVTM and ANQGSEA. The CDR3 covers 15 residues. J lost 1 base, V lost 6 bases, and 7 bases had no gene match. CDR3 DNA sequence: TGCAGCGTAGTGACCGGGACTAGCGGCACAGATACGCAGTATTTT. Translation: CSVVTGTSGTDTQYF.

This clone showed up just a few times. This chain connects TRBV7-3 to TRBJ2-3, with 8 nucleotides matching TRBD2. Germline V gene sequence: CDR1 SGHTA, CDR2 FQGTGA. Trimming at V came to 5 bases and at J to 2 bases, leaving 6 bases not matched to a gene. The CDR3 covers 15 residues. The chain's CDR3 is CASSTTSVSTDTQYF. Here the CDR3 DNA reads TGTGCCAGCAGCACGACTAGCGTGTCCACAGATACGCAGTATTTT.

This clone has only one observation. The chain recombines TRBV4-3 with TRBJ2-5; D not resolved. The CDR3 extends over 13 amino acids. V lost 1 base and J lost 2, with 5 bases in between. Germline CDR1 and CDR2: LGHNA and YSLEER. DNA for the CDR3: TGCGCCAGCAGCCAAGTCCAGCAAGAGACCCAGTACTTC. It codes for CASSQVQQETQYF.

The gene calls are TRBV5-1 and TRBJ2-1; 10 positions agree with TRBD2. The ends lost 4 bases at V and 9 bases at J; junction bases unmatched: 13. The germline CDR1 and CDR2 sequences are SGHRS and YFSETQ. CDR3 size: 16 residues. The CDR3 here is CASSPEGPSGSFEQFF. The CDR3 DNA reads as TGCGCCAGCAGCCCGGAAGGCCCTAGCGGGAGCTTTGAGCAGTTCTTC.

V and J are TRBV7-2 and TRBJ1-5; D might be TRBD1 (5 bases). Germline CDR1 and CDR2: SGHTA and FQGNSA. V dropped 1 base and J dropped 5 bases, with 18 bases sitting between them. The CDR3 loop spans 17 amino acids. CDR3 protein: CASSLEIWGGPDQPQHF. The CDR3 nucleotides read TGTGCCAGCAGCTTAGAAATATGGGGGGGTCCCGATCAGCCCCAGCATTTT.

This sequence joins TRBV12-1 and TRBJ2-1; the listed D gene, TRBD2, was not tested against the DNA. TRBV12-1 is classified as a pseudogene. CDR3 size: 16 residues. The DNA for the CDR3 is TGTGCCAGCAGCAGGAGACTAGCGGACCCCTACAATGAGCAGTTCTTC. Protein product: CASSRRLADPYNEQFF.

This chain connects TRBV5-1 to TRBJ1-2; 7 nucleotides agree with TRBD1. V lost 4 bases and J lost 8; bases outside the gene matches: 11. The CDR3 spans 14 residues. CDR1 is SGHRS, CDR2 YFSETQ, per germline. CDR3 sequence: CASSLGQRAGGYTF. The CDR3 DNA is TGCGCCAGCAGCCTGGGACAGCGGGCGGGAGGCTACACCTTC.

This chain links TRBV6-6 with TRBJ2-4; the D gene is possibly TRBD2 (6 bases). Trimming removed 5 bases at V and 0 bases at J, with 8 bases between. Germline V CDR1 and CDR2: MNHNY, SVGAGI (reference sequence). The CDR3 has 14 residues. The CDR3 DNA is TGTGCCAGCAGTACGGGGGTAGCCAAAAACATTCAGTACTTC. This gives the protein CASSTGVAKNIQYF.

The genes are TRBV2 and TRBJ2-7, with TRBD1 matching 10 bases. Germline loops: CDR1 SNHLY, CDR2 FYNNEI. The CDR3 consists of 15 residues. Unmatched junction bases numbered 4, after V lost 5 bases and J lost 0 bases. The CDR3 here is CASSRGTGVSYEQYF. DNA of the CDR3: TGTGCCAGCAGTCGGGGGACAGGGGTCTCCTACGAGCAGTACTTC.

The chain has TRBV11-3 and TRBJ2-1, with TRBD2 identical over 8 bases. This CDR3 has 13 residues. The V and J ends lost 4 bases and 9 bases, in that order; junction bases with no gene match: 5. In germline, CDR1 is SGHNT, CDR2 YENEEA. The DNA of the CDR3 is TGTGCCAGCAGCTCCCTACGGGAGGGTGAGCAGTTCTTC. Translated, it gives CASSSLREGEQFF. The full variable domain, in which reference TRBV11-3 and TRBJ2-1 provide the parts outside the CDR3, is EAGVVQSPRYKIIEKKQPVAFWCNPISGHNTLYWYLQNLGQGPELLIRYENEEAVDDSQLPKDRFSAERLKGVDSTLKIQPAELGDSAVYLCASSSLREGEQFFGPGTRLTVL.

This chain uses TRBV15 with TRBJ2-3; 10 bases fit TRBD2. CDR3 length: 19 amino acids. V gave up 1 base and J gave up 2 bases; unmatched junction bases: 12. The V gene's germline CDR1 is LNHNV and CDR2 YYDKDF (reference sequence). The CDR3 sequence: CATSRGRAGGFIFTDTQYF. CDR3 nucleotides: TGTGCCACCAGCAGAGGGAGAGCGGGGGGGTTTATTTTCACAGATACGCAGTATTTT.

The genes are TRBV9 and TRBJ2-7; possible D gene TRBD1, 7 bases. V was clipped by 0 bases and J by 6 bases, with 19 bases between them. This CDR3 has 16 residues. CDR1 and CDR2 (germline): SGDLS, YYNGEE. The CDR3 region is CASSVGGETGPAEQYF. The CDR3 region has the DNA TGTGCCAGCAGCGTAGGGGGGGAGACAGGGCCTGCCGAGCAGTACTTC.

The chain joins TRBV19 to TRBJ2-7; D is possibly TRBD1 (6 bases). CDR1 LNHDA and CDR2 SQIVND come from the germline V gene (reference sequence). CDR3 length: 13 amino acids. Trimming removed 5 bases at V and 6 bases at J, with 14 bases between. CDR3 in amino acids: CASSPDRWSEQYF. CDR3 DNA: TGTGCCAGTAGTCCTGACAGGTGGAGCGAGCAGTACTTC.

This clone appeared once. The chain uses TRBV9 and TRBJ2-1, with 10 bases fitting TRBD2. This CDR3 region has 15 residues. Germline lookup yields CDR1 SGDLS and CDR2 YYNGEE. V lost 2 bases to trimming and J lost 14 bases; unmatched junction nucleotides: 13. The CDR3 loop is CASSVGSGGIVQKFF. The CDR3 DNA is TGTGCCAGCAGCGTTGGTAGCGGGGGGATAGTGCAGAAGTTCTTC. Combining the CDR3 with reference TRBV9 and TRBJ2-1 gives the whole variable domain DSGVTQTPKHLITATGQRVTLRCSPRSGDLSVYWYQQSLDQGLQFLIQYYNGEERAKGNILERFSAQQFPDLHSELNLSSLELGDSALYFCASSVGSGGIVQKFFGPGTRLTVL.

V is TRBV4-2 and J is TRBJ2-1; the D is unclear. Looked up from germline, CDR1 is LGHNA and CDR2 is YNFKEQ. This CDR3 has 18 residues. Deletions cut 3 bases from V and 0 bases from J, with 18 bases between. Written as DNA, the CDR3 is TGTGCCAGCAGCCACCCCACTCCGTCCGTTCCCTCCTACAATGAGCAGTTCTTC. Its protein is CASSHPTPSVPSYNEQFF.

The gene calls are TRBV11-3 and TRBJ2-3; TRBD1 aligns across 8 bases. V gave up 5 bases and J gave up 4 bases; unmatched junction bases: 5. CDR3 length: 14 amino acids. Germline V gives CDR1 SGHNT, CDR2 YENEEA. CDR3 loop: CASSRQGRSDTQYF. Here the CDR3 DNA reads TGTGCCAGCAGCAGACAGGGGAGGTCAGATACGCAGTATTTT.

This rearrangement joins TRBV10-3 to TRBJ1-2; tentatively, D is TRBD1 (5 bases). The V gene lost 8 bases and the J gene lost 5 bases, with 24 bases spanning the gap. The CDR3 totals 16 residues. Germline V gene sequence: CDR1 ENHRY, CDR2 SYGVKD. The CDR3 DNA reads TGTGCCATCTCCGTAGGGAGAGGCGGGGGGGATTATGGCTACACCTTC. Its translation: CAISVGRGGGDYGYTF.

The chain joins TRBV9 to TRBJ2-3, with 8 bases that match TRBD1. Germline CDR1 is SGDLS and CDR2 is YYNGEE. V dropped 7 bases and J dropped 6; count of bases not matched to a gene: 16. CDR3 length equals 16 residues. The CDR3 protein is CASSLEVTGVEDTQYF. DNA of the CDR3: TGTGCCAGCTCGCTCGAAGTGACAGGGGTGGAGGATACGCAGTATTTT.

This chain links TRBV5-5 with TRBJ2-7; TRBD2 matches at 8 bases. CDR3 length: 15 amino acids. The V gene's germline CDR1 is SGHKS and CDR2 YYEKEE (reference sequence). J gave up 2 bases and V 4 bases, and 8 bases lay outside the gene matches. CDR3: CASSRDPAGAYEQYF. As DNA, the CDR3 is TGTGCCAGCAGCCGAGACCCAGCGGGGGCCTACGAGCAGTACTTC. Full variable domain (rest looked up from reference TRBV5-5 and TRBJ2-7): DAGVTQSPTHLIKTRGQQVTLRCSPISGHKSVSWYQQVLGQGPQFIFQYYEKEERGRGNFPDRFSARQFPNYSSELNVNALLLGDSALYLCASSRDPAGAYEQYFGPGTRLTVT.

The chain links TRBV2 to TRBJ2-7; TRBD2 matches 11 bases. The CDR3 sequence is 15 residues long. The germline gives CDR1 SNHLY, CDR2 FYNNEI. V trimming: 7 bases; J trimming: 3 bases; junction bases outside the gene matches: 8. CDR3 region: CASNLAGGPFYEQYV. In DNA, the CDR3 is TGTGCCAGCAATTTAGCGGGAGGGCCCTTCTACGAGCAGTACGTC.